This T cell receptor (beta chain) was recovered during a study of control samples from healthy donors and cancer patients. Assay used: immunoSEQ multiplex PCR; TCRdb lists only in-frame clones, some missing. The sample yields 170,000 or so clones, roughly 92% seen once. Germline V gene data show CDR1 as LGHNA and CDR2 as YSLEER. This CDR3 is 15 amino acids long. V shed 1 base and J 6 bases; nucleotides not matched to a gene: 6. The source of this sequence is a young woman in good health. The chain recombines TRBV4-3 with TRBJ2-1; 7 nucleotides agree with TRBD2. Sequenced sample: blood. The CDR3 here is CASSQGGWTSNEQFF. CDR3 bases: TGCGCCAGCAGCCAAGGTGGTTGGACTAGCAATGAGCAGTTCTTC.